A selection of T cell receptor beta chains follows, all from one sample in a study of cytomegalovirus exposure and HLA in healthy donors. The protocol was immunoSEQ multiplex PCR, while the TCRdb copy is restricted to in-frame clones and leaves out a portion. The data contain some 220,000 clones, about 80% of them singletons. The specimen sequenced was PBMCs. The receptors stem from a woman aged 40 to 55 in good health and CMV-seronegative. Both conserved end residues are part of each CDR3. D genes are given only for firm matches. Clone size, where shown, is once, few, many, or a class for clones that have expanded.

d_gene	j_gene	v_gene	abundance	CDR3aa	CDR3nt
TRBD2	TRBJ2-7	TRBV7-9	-	CASSPTSGFYEQYF	TGTGCCAGCAGCCCGACTAGCGGCTTCTACGAGCAGTACTTC
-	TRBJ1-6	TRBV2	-	CASSDRDSPLHF	TGTGCCAGCAGTGACCGTGATTCACCCCTCCACTTT
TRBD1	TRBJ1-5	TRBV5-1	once	CASRQGANSNQPQHF	TGCGCCAGCAGACAGGGGGCTAATAGCAATCAGCCCCAGCATTTT
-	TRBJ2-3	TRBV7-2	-	CASSTPQGSTDTQYF	TGTGCCAGCAGTACCCCCCAGGGCAGCACAGATACGCAGTATTTT
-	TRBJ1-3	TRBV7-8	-	CASSLAVTYSGNTIYF	TGTGCCAGCAGCTTAGCGGTAACTTACTCTGGAAACACCATATATTTT
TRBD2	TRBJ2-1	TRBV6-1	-	CASSEWFDSGGSPGANEQFF	TGTGCCAGCAGTGAATGGTTCGATAGCGGGGGGTCCCCTGGGGCCAATGAGCAGTTCTTC
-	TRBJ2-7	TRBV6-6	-	CASSPRDKRFAYEQYF	TGTGCCAGCAGTCCCCGGGACAAACGTTTCGCCTACGAGCAGTACTTC
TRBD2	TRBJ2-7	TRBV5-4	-	CASSSGTSGGAVSNEQYF	TGTGCCAGCAGCTCAGGGACTAGCGGGGGGGCTGTCAGCAACGAGCAGTACTTC
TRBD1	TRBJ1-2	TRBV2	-	CASSVLGTATYGYTF	TGTGCCAGCAGTGTCCTCGGGACAGCAACATATGGCTACACCTTC
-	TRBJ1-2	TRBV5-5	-	CASTPGGAGPGYGYTF	TGTGCCAGCACCCCAGGTGGGGCAGGGCCGGGCTATGGCTACACCTTC
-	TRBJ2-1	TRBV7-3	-	CASSPTRDPNNEQFF	TGTGCCAGCAGCCCGACGCGGGATCCAAACAATGAGCAGTTCTTC
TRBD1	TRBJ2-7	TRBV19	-	CASTPRQGIYEQYF	TGTGCCAGTACCCCTAGACAGGGAATCTACGAGCAGTACTTC
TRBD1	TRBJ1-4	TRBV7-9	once	CASNRGGNDEKLFF	TGTGCCAGCAACCGAGGGGGCAACGATGAAAAACTGTTTTTT
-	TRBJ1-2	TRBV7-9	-	CASSPEGGRSYGYTF	TGTGCCAGCAGCCCGGAAGGAGGGCGTTCCTATGGCTACACCTTC
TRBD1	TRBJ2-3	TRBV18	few	CASSPTGGPTDTQYF	TGTGCCAGCTCACCGACAGGGGGCCCCACAGATACGCAGTATTTT
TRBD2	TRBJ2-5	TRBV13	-	CASSLPGASGETQYF	TGTGCCAGCAGCTTACCCGGGGCTAGCGGAGAGACCCAGTACTTC
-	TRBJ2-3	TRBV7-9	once	CASSLSASISTDTQYF	TGTGCCAGCAGCTTAAGCGCTAGCATAAGCACAGATACGCAGTATTTT
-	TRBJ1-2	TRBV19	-	CASSIRGPQAGYTF	TGTGCCAGTAGTATACGAGGGCCCCAGGCTGGCTACACCTTC
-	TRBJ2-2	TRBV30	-	CAWSILHTGELFF	TGTGCCTGGAGTATCCTTCACACCGGGGAGCTGTTTTTT
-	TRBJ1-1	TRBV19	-	CASNGADVMNTEAFF	TGTGCCAGTAACGGAGCAGACGTTATGAACACTGAAGCTTTCTTT
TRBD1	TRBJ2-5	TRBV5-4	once	CASSINRGAQETQYF	TGTGCCAGCAGCATCAACAGGGGAGCCCAAGAGACCCAGTACTTC
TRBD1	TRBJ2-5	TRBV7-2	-	CASSPRTGLETQYF	TGTGCCAGCAGCCCAAGGACAGGGCTAGAGACCCAGTACTTC
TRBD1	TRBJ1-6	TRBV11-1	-	CASSRFTGGDSPLHF	TGTGCCAGCAGCCGCTTTACAGGGGGGGACTCACCCCTCCACTTT
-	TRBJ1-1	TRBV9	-	CASSATRMNTEAFF	TGTGCCAGCAGCGCGACAAGAATGAACACTGAAGCTTTCTTT
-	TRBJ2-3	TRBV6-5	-	CASSYQGPFPDTQYF	TGTGCCAGCAGTTACCAGGGGCCCTTTCCAGATACGCAGTATTTT
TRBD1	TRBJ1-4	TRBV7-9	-	CASQGDRITTNEKLFF	TGTGCCAGCCAAGGGGACAGGATAACAACTAATGAAAAACTGTTTTTT
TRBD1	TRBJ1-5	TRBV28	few	CASSSGQYSNQPQHF	TGTGCCAGCAGTTCGGGACAGTATAGCAATCAGCCCCAGCATTTT
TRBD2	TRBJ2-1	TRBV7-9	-	CASRFTSGGPSYNEQFF	TGTGCCAGCAGATTTACTAGCGGGGGCCCCTCCTACAATGAGCAGTTCTTC